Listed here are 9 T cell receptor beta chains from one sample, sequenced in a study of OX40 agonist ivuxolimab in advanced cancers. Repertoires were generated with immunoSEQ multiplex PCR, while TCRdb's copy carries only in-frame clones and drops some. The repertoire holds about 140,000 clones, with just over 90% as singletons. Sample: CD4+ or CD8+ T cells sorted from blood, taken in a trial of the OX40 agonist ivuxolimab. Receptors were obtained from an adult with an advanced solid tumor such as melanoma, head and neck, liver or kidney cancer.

This chain's CDR3 is CASRLSSGDTQYF. The CDR3 coding sequence is TGCGCCAGCCGACTGAGTAGCGGAGATACGCAGTATTTT. The chain carries TRBV10-1 and TRBJ2-3; TRBD2 might be the D (6 bases). Trimming took 8 bases from V and 5 from J, leaving 14 bases between them. The length of the CDR3 is 13 residues. CDR1 WNHNN and CDR2 SYGVQD come from the germline V gene (reference sequence).

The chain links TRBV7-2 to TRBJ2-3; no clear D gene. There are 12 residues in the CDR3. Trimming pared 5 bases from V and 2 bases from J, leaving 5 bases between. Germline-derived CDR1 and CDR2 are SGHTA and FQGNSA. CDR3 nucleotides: TGTGCCAGCAGCCCTTCCACAGATACGCAGTATTTT. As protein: CASSPSTDTQYF.

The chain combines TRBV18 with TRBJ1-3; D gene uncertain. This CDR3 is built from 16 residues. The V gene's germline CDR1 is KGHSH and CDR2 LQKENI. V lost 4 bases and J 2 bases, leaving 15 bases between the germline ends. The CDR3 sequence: CASSQSTVGPGNTIYF. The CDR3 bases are TGTGCCAGCTCACAATCCACTGTGGGCCCTGGAAACACCATATATTTT.

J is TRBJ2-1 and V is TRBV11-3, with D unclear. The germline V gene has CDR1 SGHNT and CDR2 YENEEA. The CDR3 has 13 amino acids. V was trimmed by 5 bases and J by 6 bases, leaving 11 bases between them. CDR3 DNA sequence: TGTGCCAGCAGCCCCAAGTCCGCCAATGAGCAGTTCTTC. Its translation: CASSPKSANEQFF.

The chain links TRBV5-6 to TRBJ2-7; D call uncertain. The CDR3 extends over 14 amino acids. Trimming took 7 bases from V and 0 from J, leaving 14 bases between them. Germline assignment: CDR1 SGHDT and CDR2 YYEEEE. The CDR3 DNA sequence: TGTGCCAGCTCCCCTACTGGCCGCTCCTACGAGCAGTACTTC. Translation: CASSPTGRSYEQYF.

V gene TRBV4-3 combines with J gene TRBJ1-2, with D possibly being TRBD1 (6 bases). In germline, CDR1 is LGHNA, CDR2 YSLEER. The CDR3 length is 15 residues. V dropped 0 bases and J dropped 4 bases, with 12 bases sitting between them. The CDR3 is CASSQDVQGGYGYTF. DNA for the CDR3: TGCGCCAGCAGCCAAGATGTACAGGGCGGCTATGGCTACACCTTC.

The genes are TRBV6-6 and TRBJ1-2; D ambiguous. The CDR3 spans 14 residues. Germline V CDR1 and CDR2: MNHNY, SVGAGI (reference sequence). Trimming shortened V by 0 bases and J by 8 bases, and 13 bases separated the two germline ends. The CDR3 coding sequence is TGTGCCAGCAGTTACTCGGGAGGGCCGGTGGGCTACACCTTC. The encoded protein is CASSYSGGPVGYTF.

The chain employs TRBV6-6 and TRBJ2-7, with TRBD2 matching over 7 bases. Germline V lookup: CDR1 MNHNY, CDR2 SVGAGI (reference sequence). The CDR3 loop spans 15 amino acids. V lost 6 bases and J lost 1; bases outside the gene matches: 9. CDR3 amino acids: CASRPPQRDSYEQYF. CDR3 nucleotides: TGTGCCAGCAGACCCCCGCAGCGGGATTCCTACGAGCAGTACTTC.

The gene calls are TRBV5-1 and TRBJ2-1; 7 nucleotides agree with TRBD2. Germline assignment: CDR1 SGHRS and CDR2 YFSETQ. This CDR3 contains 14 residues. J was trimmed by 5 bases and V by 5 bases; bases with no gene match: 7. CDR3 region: CASRPGLVDNEQFF. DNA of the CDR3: TGCGCCAGCAGACCCGGACTAGTAGACAATGAGCAGTTCTTC.